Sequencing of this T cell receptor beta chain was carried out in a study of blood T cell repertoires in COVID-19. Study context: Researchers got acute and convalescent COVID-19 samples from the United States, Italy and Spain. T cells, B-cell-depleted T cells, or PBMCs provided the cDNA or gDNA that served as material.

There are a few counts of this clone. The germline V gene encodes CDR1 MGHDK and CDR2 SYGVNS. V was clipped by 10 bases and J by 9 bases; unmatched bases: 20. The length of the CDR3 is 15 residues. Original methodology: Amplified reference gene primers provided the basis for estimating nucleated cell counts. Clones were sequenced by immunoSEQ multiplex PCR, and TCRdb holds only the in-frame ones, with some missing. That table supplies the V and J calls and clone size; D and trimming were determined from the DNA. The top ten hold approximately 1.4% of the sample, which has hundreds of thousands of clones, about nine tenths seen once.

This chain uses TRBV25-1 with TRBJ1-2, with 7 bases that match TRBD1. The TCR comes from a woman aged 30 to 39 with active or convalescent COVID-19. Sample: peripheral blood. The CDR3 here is CATEEPYGGGGSYTF. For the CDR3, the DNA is TGTGCCACCGAAGAACCCTATGGAGGGGGCGGGAGCTACACCTTC.